A single sample is the source of the 26 T cell receptor beta chains below, sequenced in a study of beta chain features in type 1 diabetes. These receptors are not linked to any known antigen. All of the isolated RNA was reverse transcribed, so expressed TCRB transcripts were sequenced. This table comes from immunoSEQ multiplex PCR, and its TCRdb copy is limited to in-frame clones, with some not included. The top ten clones hold more than 0.5% of a sample with under 200,000 clones, around 8.4% of them seen once. Study outcomes and limitations: Type 1 diabetes patients showed a moderate but significant shortening of TCRB CDR3s in all four CD4+ subsets.

The sequenced sample consisted of central memory CD4+ T cells from blood. The receptors come from a woman under 30 with type 1 diabetes.

This clone was seen a few times. V and J are TRBV19 and TRBJ2-6, with D possibly matching TRBD1 (6 bases). The V end lost 4 bases, the J end lost 0 bases, and 10 bases lay between the germline ends. The germline gives CDR1 LNHDA, CDR2 SQIVND (reference sequence). CDR3 length: 16 amino acids. CDR3 nucleotide sequence: TGTGCCAGTAGTAACGGGGACACCTCTGGGGCCAACGTCCTGACTTTC. Translating gives CASSNGDTSGANVLTF.

This clone was recorded a few times. The conserved phenylalanine or tryptophan normally closing the CDR3 is absent here, so this likely arose from a read error. The DNA is left out, because the CDR3 cannot be placed on it with certainty; the CDR3 is given as TCRdb lists it. This chain uses TRBV7-9 with TRBJ2-3; the D call TRBD2 from the table was never checked on the DNA. Germline lookup yields CDR1 SEHNR and CDR2 FQNEAQ (reference sequence). The CDR3 extends over 13 residues, inclusive of both ends. The CDR3: CASSSELAGGTLI.

The chain recombines TRBV7-2 with TRBJ2-5; D remains ambiguous. CDR1 and CDR2 (germline): SGHTA, FQGNSA. V lost 1 base to trimming and J lost 8 bases, with 14 bases between them. The CDR3 is made up of 14 amino acids. The CDR3 here is CASSLESRFETQYF. The CDR3 DNA reads as TGTGCCAGCAGCTTAGAGTCCAGGTTTGAAACCCAGTACTTC.

The CDR3 sequence is CASSERGTAYGYTF. CDR3 coding DNA: TGTGCCAGCAGTGAACGAGGAACGGCGTATGGCTACACCTTC. The chain links TRBV6-1 to TRBJ1-2; D call uncertain. The V end was cut by 2 bases, the J end by 5 bases, with 12 bases between. Germline CDR1 and CDR2: MNHNS and SASEGT. CDR3 length equals 14 residues.

V gene TRBV5-6 combines with J gene TRBJ2-7; D gene ambiguous. Trimming stripped 2 bases from V and 0 bases from J, with 15 bases between. This CDR3 has 16 amino acids. CDR1 is SGHDT, CDR2 YYEEEE, per germline. The CDR3 nucleotides read TGTGCCAGCAGCTTTGGAGTCAGCCGAAGCTCCTACGAGCAGTACTTC. Amino acids: CASSFGVSRSSYEQYF.

The V call is TRBV6-5, the J call TRBJ2-2, with D perhaps TRBD2 (5 bases). Germline V gene lookup returns CDR1 MNHEY and CDR2 SVGAGI. Deletions cut 2 bases from V and 4 bases from J, with 8 bases between. This CDR3 spans 14 amino acids. As DNA, the CDR3 is TGTGCCAGCAGTTACACGGCGGGCACCGGGGAGCTGTTTTTT. Its translation is CASSYTAGTGELFF.

The rearrangement links TRBV30 to TRBJ2-3, with D unclear. Trimming removed 1 base at V and 4 bases at J, with 3 bases between. The germline gives CDR1 GTSNPN, CDR2 SVGIG (reference sequence). The CDR3 is made up of 11 amino acids. This CDR3 reads CAWSASDTQYF. In DNA, the CDR3 is TGTGCCTGGAGTGCGTCAGATACGCAGTATTTT.

The rearrangement links TRBV11-3 to TRBJ2-1, with TRBD2 as a possible D gene (6 bases). The ends were cut back, 8 bases at V and 8 bases at J, with 13 bases in the middle. CDR1 and CDR2 (germline): SGHNT, YENEEA. This CDR3 has 12 amino acids. CDR3 loop: CASGGTWDEQFF. The DNA of the CDR3 is TGTGCCAGCGGCGGGACCTGGGATGAGCAGTTCTTC.

The J gene is TRBJ1-4, the V gene TRBV6-6, with 7 bases identical to TRBD1. Germline values: CDR1 MNHNY, CDR2 SVGAGI (reference sequence). This CDR3 has 14 amino acids. With V trimmed by 11 bases and J by 7 bases, 13 bases remained unmatched. The CDR3: CASVTGQRTEKLFF. The CDR3 DNA reads as TGTGCCTCAGTTACGGGACAGCGAACTGAAAAACTGTTTTTT.

The table lists this clone with a few counts. The V gene is TRBV4-3, the J gene TRBJ1-2; TRBD1 aligns across 7 bases. CDR3 length: 12 residues. Germline CDR1 reads LGHNA; CDR2 reads YSLEER. The V gene end was trimmed by 8 bases and the J gene end by 2 bases; junction bases not matched to a gene: 2. As DNA, the CDR3 is TGCGCCAGCTCGACAGGGAACTATGGCTACACCTTC. Its protein product is CASSTGNYGYTF.

The chain carries TRBV29-1 and TRBJ2-5; perhaps TRBD2 as D (6 bases). Germline assignment: CDR1 SQVTM and CDR2 ANQGSEA. V was cut by 6 bases and J by 4 bases, with 18 bases left in between. The CDR3 has 14 amino acids. The DNA of the CDR3 is TGCAGCGTCACCGGGACGGTGGGGGGAGAGACCCAGTACTTC. Protein product: CSVTGTVGGETQYF.

This clone was counted a few times. The rearrangement joins TRBV19 to TRBJ1-4, with D perhaps matching TRBD1 (6 bases). V was clipped by 2 bases and J by 7 bases, with 14 bases between them. Germline CDR1 reads LNHDA; CDR2 reads SQIVND (reference sequence). The CDR3 length is 15 residues. The CDR3 loop is CASSIRDIRGEKLFF. The DNA for the CDR3 is TGTGCCAGTAGTATACGGGACATCCGGGGTGAAAAACTGTTTTTT.

V gene TRBV7-8 combines with J gene TRBJ2-3, with no clear D. CDR1 and CDR2 from the germline V gene are SGHVS and FQNEAQ. Deletions cut 3 bases from V and 0 bases from J, with 4 bases between. This CDR3 has 13 amino acids. In DNA, the CDR3 is TGTGCCAGCAGCTTCGGGAGCACAGATACGCAGTATTTT. Protein product: CASSFGSTDTQYF. Combining the CDR3 with reference TRBV7-8 and TRBJ2-3 gives the whole variable domain GAGVSQSPRYKVAKRGQDVALRCDPISGHVSLFWYQQALGQGPEFLTYFQNEAQLDKSGLPSDRFFAERPEGSVSTLKIQRTQQEDSAVYLCASSFGSTDTQYFGPGTRLTVL.

This clone showed up just a few times. V gene TRBV11-2 combines with J gene TRBJ2-5, with TRBD2 identical over 8 bases. J lost 1 base, V lost 5 bases, and 9 bases had no gene match. This CDR3 region has 16 residues. Germline V gives CDR1 SGHAT, CDR2 FQNNGV. CDR3 DNA sequence: TGTGCCAGCAGCCCGCATGGCGGGGGGCCCCAAGAGACCCAGTACTTC. Translating gives CASSPHGGGPQETQYF.

This clone turned up a few times. The chain employs TRBV4-3 and TRBJ2-5, with D possibly being TRBD2 (5 bases). CDR3 size: 16 residues. Germline V gene lookup returns CDR1 LGHNA and CDR2 YSLEER. Trimming took off 0 bases at V and 5 bases at J, with 16 bases between the two ends. CDR3 sequence reads: CASSQDPQRPGETQYF. CDR3 bases: TGCGCCAGCAGCCAAGATCCCCAGCGGCCTGGGGAGACCCAGTACTTC.

This clone was seen repeatedly, ten times or more. The rearrangement links TRBV5-4 to TRBJ2-4; possible D gene TRBD1, 8 bases. V lost 4 bases and J lost 14, with 19 bases in between. This CDR3 region has 13 residues. Per the germline V gene, CDR1 is SGHNT and CDR2 is YYREEE (reference sequence). CDR3 residues: CASSLIGQGGEYF. In DNA form, the CDR3 reads TGTGCCAGCAGCCTTATAGGACAGGGAGGGGAGTACTTC.

The chain recombines TRBV7-9 with TRBJ2-1, with no clear D. The CDR3 length is 11 residues. V lost 4 bases and J 8 bases, leaving 6 bases between the germline ends. The germline gives CDR1 SEHNR, CDR2 FQNEAQ (reference sequence). CDR3 DNA: TGTGCCAGCAGCTCGTCAGATGAGCAGTTCTTC. Translating gives CASSSSDEQFF.

This clone was detected a few times. The chain uses TRBV30 and TRBJ2-5; 9 positions match TRBD1. The germline gives CDR1 GTSNPN, CDR2 SVGIG (reference sequence). V was clipped by 8 bases and J by 5 bases; unmatched bases: 15. The CDR3 runs 15 residues. The CDR3 bases are TGTGCCCGAACTAGCCCCCAGGGGACAGGGGAGACCCAGTACTTC. This sequence encodes CARTSPQGTGETQYF.

Many counts were recorded for this clone. The chain carries TRBV4-3 and TRBJ2-4; D gene ambiguous. The CDR3 consists of 13 residues. Germline V gene sequence: CDR1 LGHNA, CDR2 YSLEER. Trimming removed 1 base at V and 6 bases at J, with 7 bases between. The CDR3 DNA reads TGCGCCAGCAGCCAAGGAGTCTTAAACATTCAGTACTTC. Encoded protein: CASSQGVLNIQYF.

This clone was observed a few times. The chain has TRBV15 and TRBJ2-1; possibly TRBD1 for D (5 bases). This CDR3 has 15 amino acids. In germline, CDR1 is LNHNV, CDR2 YYDKDF (reference sequence). V was pared by 1 base and J by 6 bases, with 13 bases between. The CDR3 sequence is CATSRVGQGSNEQFF. In DNA, the CDR3 is TGTGCCACCAGCAGAGTGGGGCAGGGTAGCAATGAGCAGTTCTTC.

The chain couples TRBV7-3 to TRBJ2-2, with D perhaps matching TRBD1 (6 bases). The length of the CDR3 is 14 residues. V lost 3 bases and J lost 6, with 11 bases in between. Germline V gene sequence: CDR1 SGHTA, CDR2 FQGTGA. The CDR3 loop reads CASSFTGPPGELFF. Here the CDR3 DNA reads TGTGCCAGCAGCTTTACAGGGCCGCCCGGGGAGCTGTTTTTT.

The V call is TRBV5-1, the J call TRBJ1-2, with a possible D match to TRBD1 (6 bases). CDR3 length equals 14 residues. The germline gives CDR1 SGHRS, CDR2 YFSETQ. V was pared by 2 bases and J by 6 bases, with 14 bases between. The CDR3 DNA sequence: TGCGCCAGCAGCTTCCTCGCCGCAGGGGATGGCTACACCTTC. Translation: CASSFLAAGDGYTF.

This clone was found a few times. This chain uses TRBV30 with TRBJ2-1; 7 nucleotides match TRBD2. With 5 bases clipped from V and 8 bases from J, the junction kept 6 bases outside the gene matches. CDR1 and CDR2 from the germline V gene are GTSNPN and SVGIG (reference sequence). The CDR3 extends over 12 amino acids. The CDR3 sequence: CAWGRGAHEQFF. DNA for the CDR3: TGTGCCTGGGGGAGGGGAGCCCATGAGCAGTTCTTC.

This clone was seen more than once but under ten times. The gene calls are TRBV18 and TRBJ2-7; D perhaps matches TRBD1 (6 bases). Germline CDR1 and CDR2: KGHSH and LQKENI. This CDR3 comprises 13 residues. Trimming left V 2 bases short and J 4 bases short, with 9 bases between. As DNA, the CDR3 is TGTGCCAGCTCACCAGGGGGCGGTTACGAGCAGTACTTC. This codes for CASSPGGGYEQYF.

This clone was found a few times. V usage is TRBV11-2 and J usage is TRBJ2-5; TRBD2 might be the D (7 bases). CDR1 is SGHAT, CDR2 FQNNGV, per germline. Trimming took off 5 bases at V and 2 bases at J, with 18 bases between the two ends. The CDR3 extends over 16 amino acids. Written as DNA, the CDR3 is TGTGCCAGCAGCGCTCTGGCGGGGGCATCACAAGAGACCCAGTACTTC. This sequence encodes CASSALAGASQETQYF.

The V gene is TRBV7-2, the J gene TRBJ2-5, with 8 bases lining up with TRBD2. Losses at the gene ends were 0 bases for V and 1 base for J; bases not matched to a gene: 4. Germline V gene data show CDR1 as SGHTA and CDR2 as FQGNSA. The CDR3 is made up of 16 amino acids. The CDR3 nucleotides are TGTGCCAGCAGCTTAGCCTCAAGCGGGGGCCAAGAGACCCAGTACTTC. As protein: CASSLASSGGQETQYF.